These T cell receptor beta chains were read from a single sample in a study of blood T cell repertoires in COVID-19. Libraries were prepared by immunoSEQ multiplex PCR; TCRdb keeps only in-frame clonotypes and omits some of them. The table records some 50,000 clones, about 76% of them present only once. Source material: peripheral blood. These receptor sequences come from a human donor with active or convalescent COVID-19. The donor label of this sample is uncertain. The CDR3 runs from the conserved cysteine through the conserved F or W. The D gene is left open where the match is weak. Some rows have no size entry. The others give once, few or many, or a class for an expanded clone.

d_call: TRBD1
v_call: TRBV5-4
clone_size: .
j_call: TRBJ2-7
cdr3_aa: CASSLGVGTGIYEQYF
cdr3_nt: TGTGCCAGCAGCCTAGGGGTAGGGACAGGGATTTACGAGCAGTACTTC

d_call: TRBD1
v_call: TRBV6-2/TRBV6-3
clone_size: .
j_call: TRBJ1-1
cdr3_aa: CASSYGQGTEAFF
cdr3_nt: TGTGCCAGCAGTTACGGACAGGGGACTGAAGCTTTCTTT

d_call: .
v_call: TRBV4-3
clone_size: .
j_call: TRBJ2-2
cdr3_aa: CASSQVVANANTGELFF
cdr3_nt: TGCGCCAGCAGCCAAGTTGTAGCAAACGCGAACACCGGGGAGCTGTTTTTT

d_call: .
v_call: TRBV19
clone_size: once
j_call: TRBJ2-1
cdr3_aa: CASSPGRTYNEQFF
cdr3_nt: TGTGCCAGTAGCCCCGGGCGGACATACAATGAGCAGTTCTTC

d_call: .
v_call: TRBV24-1
clone_size: .
j_call: TRBJ2-1
cdr3_aa: CATSVNSYNEQFF
cdr3_nt: TGTGCCACCAGTGTCAACTCCTACAATGAGCAGTTCTTC

d_call: TRBD1
v_call: TRBV3-1/TRBV3-2
clone_size: .
j_call: TRBJ1-2
cdr3_aa: CASSQSGGTGDRNGYTF
cdr3_nt: TGTGCCAGCAGCCAATCGGGAGGGACAGGGGATCGGAATGGCTACACCTTC

d_call: TRBD1
v_call: TRBV7-3
clone_size: .
j_call: TRBJ2-3
cdr3_aa: CASTLTGGHDTQYF
cdr3_nt: TGTGCCAGCACCCTGACAGGGGGCCACGATACGCAGTATTTT

d_call: .
v_call: TRBV12-5
clone_size: .
j_call: TRBJ2-1
cdr3_aa: CASGLSEGGTRVF
cdr3_nt: TGTGCTAGTGGTTTGTCCGAGGGGGGGACTCGAGTCTTC

d_call: .
v_call: TRBV2
clone_size: .
j_call: TRBJ2-5
cdr3_aa: CASRPQNREFAKTQYF
cdr3_nt: TGTGCCAGCAGGCCTCAGAACAGGGAGTTCGCGAAGACCCAGTACTTC

d_call: TRBD2
v_call: TRBV7-3
clone_size: few
j_call: TRBJ2-2
cdr3_aa: CASSRLANTGELFF
cdr3_nt: TGTGCCAGCAGCCGACTAGCTAACACCGGGGAGCTGTTTTTT

d_call: TRBD1
v_call: TRBV7-2
clone_size: .
j_call: TRBJ2-2
cdr3_aa: CASSIQGITGELFF
cdr3_nt: TGTGCCAGCAGCATACAGGGGATCACCGGGGAGCTGTTTTTT

d_call: TRBD1
v_call: TRBV2
clone_size: .
j_call: TRBJ1-5
cdr3_aa: CASSETGQGVQPQHF
cdr3_nt: TGTGCCAGCAGTGAAACGGGACAGGGAGTACAGCCCCAGCATTTT

d_call: .
v_call: TRBV5-1
clone_size: .
j_call: TRBJ2-1
cdr3_aa: CASSLEGLYNEQFF
cdr3_nt: TGCGCCAGCAGCCTCGAGGGACTCTACAATGAGCAGTTCTTC

d_call: .
v_call: TRBV6-6
clone_size: once
j_call: TRBJ1-2
cdr3_aa: CASSPGTLEGYTF
cdr3_nt: TGTGCCAGCAGTCCCGGGACATTGGAGGGCTACACCTTC

d_call: TRBD1
v_call: TRBV11-3
clone_size: .
j_call: TRBJ2-7
cdr3_aa: CASRRQGLSSYEQYF
cdr3_nt: TGTGCCAGCAGAAGACAGGGGCTTAGCTCCTACGAGCAGTACTTC

d_call: .
v_call: TRBV2
clone_size: .
j_call: TRBJ2-7
cdr3_aa: CATRHGEGLSYEQYF
cdr3_nt: TGTGCCACCCGTCATGGAGAGGGCCTATCCTACGAGCAGTACTTC

d_call: .
v_call: TRBV4-3
clone_size: .
j_call: TRBJ2-1
cdr3_aa: CASSQEDFSYNEQFF
cdr3_nt: TGCGCCAGCAGCCAAGAGGACTTCTCCTACAATGAGCAGTTCTTC

d_call: .
v_call: TRBV15
clone_size: once
j_call: TRBJ2-7
cdr3_aa: CATQEAPRREQYF
cdr3_nt: TGTGCCACGCAGGAGGCCCCCAGGCGCGAGCAGTACTTC

d_call: TRBD2
v_call: TRBV29-1
clone_size: .
j_call: TRBJ2-3
cdr3_aa: CSGGIAGQTDTQYF
cdr3_nt: TGCAGCGGGGGGATAGCGGGACAAACAGATACGCAGTATTTT

d_call: .
v_call: TRBV7-2
clone_size: .
j_call: TRBJ1-2
cdr3_aa: CASSPDPGGGYYGYTF
cdr3_nt: TGTGCCAGCAGCCCAGACCCGGGGGGCGGTTACTATGGCTACACCTTC

d_call: TRBD1
v_call: TRBV5-1
clone_size: .
j_call: TRBJ2-3
cdr3_aa: CASSFGDRGNTQYF
cdr3_nt: TGCGCCAGCAGCTTTGGGGACAGGGGAAATACGCAGTATTTT

d_call: .
v_call: TRBV5-1
clone_size: .
j_call: TRBJ1-2
cdr3_aa: CASSRTGSENYGYTF
cdr3_nt: TGCGCCAGCAGCCGTACAGGGAGCGAAAACTATGGCTACACCTTC

d_call: TRBD2
v_call: TRBV24-1
clone_size: .
j_call: TRBJ2-2
cdr3_aa: CATNTGTSAGELFF
cdr3_nt: TGTGCCACCAATACCGGGACTAGCGCCGGGGAGCTGTTTTTT

d_call: TRBD1
v_call: TRBV4-3
clone_size: .
j_call: TRBJ1-2
cdr3_aa: CASSHLDTARDRAYGYTF
cdr3_nt: TGCGCCAGCAGCCACCTTGACACAGCTCGGGACAGGGCCTATGGCTACACCTTC

d_call: .
v_call: TRBV11-2
clone_size: .
j_call: TRBJ1-5
cdr3_aa: CASSPGIRQPQHF
cdr3_nt: TGTGCCAGCAGTCCAGGGATAAGGCAGCCCCAGCATTTT

d_call: TRBD1
v_call: TRBV28
clone_size: .
j_call: TRBJ1-5
cdr3_aa: CASNPPNRGFNQPQHF
cdr3_nt: TGTGCCAGCAACCCCCCCAACAGGGGTTTTAATCAGCCCCAGCATTTT

d_call: .
v_call: TRBV10-3
clone_size: .
j_call: TRBJ2-3
cdr3_aa: CAISSFTDTQYF
cdr3_nt: TGTGCCATCAGCAGTTTCACAGATACGCAGTATTTT

d_call: TRBD1
v_call: TRBV19
clone_size: .
j_call: TRBJ1-2
cdr3_aa: CASSTRTGDWRGYTF
cdr3_nt: TGTGCCAGTAGTACGCGTACAGGGGATTGGAGAGGCTACACCTTC

d_call: .
v_call: TRBV7-9
clone_size: .
j_call: TRBJ1-5
cdr3_aa: CASSWGAGGEQPQHF
cdr3_nt: TGTGCCAGCAGCTGGGGCGCCGGGGGGGAACAGCCCCAGCATTTT

d_call: .
v_call: TRBV19
clone_size: .
j_call: TRBJ2-1
cdr3_aa: CASGPRDEQFF
cdr3_nt: TGTGCCAGTGGTCCCCGGGATGAGCAGTTCTTC

d_call: TRBD1
v_call: TRBV18
clone_size: .
j_call: TRBJ1-4
cdr3_aa: CASSRDRVPNEKLFF
cdr3_nt: TGTGCCAGCTCACGGGACAGGGTTCCTAATGAAAAACTGTTTTTT

d_call: TRBD1
v_call: TRBV24-1
clone_size: few
j_call: TRBJ1-2
cdr3_aa: CATSDPDRGRGYTF
cdr3_nt: TGTGCCACCAGTGACCCAGACAGGGGGCGAGGCTACACCTTC

d_call: .
v_call: TRBV28
clone_size: .
j_call: TRBJ1-5
cdr3_aa: CASNPTTGGYQPQHF
cdr3_nt: TGTGCCAGCAATCCTACCACGGGGGGATACCAGCCCCAGCATTTT

d_call: TRBD1
v_call: TRBV5-4
clone_size: .
j_call: TRBJ2-5
cdr3_aa: CASSTQGDETQYF
cdr3_nt: TGTGCCAGCAGCACTCAGGGGGATGAGACCCAGTACTTC

d_call: .
v_call: TRBV10-1
clone_size: .
j_call: TRBJ2-1
cdr3_aa: CASSPLPGDEQFF
cdr3_nt: TGCGCCAGCAGCCCCCTGCCGGGGGATGAGCAGTTCTTC

d_call: TRBD2
v_call: TRBV27
clone_size: .
j_call: TRBJ2-7
cdr3_aa: CASNPEWGISGSKTYEQYF
cdr3_nt: TGTGCCAGCAACCCCGAATGGGGGATAAGCGGGAGTAAGACCTACGAGCAGTACTTC

d_call: .
v_call: TRBV19
clone_size: .
j_call: TRBJ1-2
cdr3_aa: CASIKNREDSNYGYTF
cdr3_nt: TGTGCCAGTATCAAAAACAGGGAAGACTCTAACTATGGCTACACCTTC

d_call: .
v_call: TRBV28
clone_size: .
j_call: TRBJ2-1
cdr3_aa: CASRKQGTYNEQFF
cdr3_nt: TGTGCCAGCAGGAAACAGGGGACTTACAATGAGCAGTTCTTC

d_call: .
v_call: TRBV6-5
clone_size: few
j_call: TRBJ1-1
cdr3_aa: CASGARGTEAFF
cdr3_nt: TGTGCCAGCGGGGCCAGGGGCACTGAAGCTTTCTTT